This TCR beta chain was captured in a study of shared clonotypes between healthy human individuals. Produced via immunoSEQ multiplex PCR; TCRdb's table is partial and in-frame only. This sample has fewer than 600,000 clones, with roughly 79% found just once. The TCR comes from a woman in her thirties or forties in good health. Some clones in this sample may be carry-over from other donors' samples. The sequenced sample consisted of PBMCs.

The DNA of the CDR3 is TGTGCCAGCAGCTTGGGTCTGAACACCGGGGAGCTGTTTTTT. Translating gives CASSLGLNTGELFF. The chain carries TRBV5-6 and TRBJ2-2, with D unclear. The CDR3 is 14 residues long. CDR1 is SGHDT and CDR2 is YYEEEE in the germline V gene. V lost 0 bases and J lost 1, with 4 bases in between.